This TCR beta chain was captured in a study of T cell repertoires in cytomegalovirus infection. Overall study: Public TCR beta signatures indicated both CMV infection and matching HLA type. Findings and limits, study-wide: There were HLA-C-restricted CMV-specific TCR beta clonotypes dominating the ex vivo response. Cumulative frequency (of public TCR beta family members) identified carriers of CMV plus the relevant HLA.

CDR1 and CDR2 from the germline V gene are LGHNA and YNFKEQ. The CDR3 runs 15 residues. Trimming removed 0 bases from V and 2 bases from J, with 10 bases in between. Ten or more counts support this clonotype. Its target is not known. TCRdb redid the calling of the reads with MiXCR, one entry per CDR3 protein. This table has 130,000 or so distinct CDR3 sequences, under 8.5% appearing once. The chain carries TRBV4-2 and TRBJ1-2, with no clear D. The sequence derives from a human donor in good health (CMV status not recorded). Some clones in this sample may be carry-over from other donors' samples. The source material was PBMCs. The CDR3 DNA sequence: TGTGCCAGCAGCCAAGATCTCATAGCAAACTATGGCTACACCTTC. It is translated as CASSQDLIANYGYTF.